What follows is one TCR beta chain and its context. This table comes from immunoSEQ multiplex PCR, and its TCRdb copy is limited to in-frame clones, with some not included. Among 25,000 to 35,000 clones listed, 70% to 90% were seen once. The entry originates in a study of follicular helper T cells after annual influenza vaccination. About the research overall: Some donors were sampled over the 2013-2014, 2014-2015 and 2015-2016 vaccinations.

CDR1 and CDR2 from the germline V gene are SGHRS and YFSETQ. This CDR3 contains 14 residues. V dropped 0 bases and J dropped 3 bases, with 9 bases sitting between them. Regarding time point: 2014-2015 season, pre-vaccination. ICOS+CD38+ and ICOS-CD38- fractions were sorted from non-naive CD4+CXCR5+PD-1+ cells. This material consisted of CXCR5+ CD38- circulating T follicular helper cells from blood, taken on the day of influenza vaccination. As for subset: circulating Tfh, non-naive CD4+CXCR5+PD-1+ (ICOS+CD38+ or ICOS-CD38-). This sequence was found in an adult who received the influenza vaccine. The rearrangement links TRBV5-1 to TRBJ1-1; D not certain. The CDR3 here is CASSLGRADTEAFF. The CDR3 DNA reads TGCGCCAGCAGCTTGGGGAGGGCGGACACTGAAGCTTTCTTT.